Listed here are 9 T cell receptor beta chains from one sample, sequenced in a study of T cells in Graves' hyperthyroidism and ophthalmopathy. What was amplified from RNA transcripts were TCR beta CDR3 regions. TCR CDR3 underwent first-round RT-PCR with the HTBI primer set. TCRdb recomputed calls from the multiplex PCR reads with MiXCR, one row per CDR3 protein. This table holds some 800,000 distinct CDR3 sequences, around 38% found once. The sequenced sample consisted of blood. The receptors stem from a man between 18 and 29 years old with Graves' hyperthyroidism.

This clonotype was recorded many times. The chain carries TRBV10-3 and TRBJ1-3; possibly TRBD1 for D (6 bases). CDR1 ENHRY and CDR2 SYGVKD come from the germline V gene. The CDR3 spans 13 residues. V was shortened by 8 bases and J by 1 base, with 9 bases between the two germline ends. The CDR3 protein is CAISGVSGNTIYF. The CDR3 DNA is TGTGCCATCTCAGGGGTATCTGGAAACACCATATATTTT.

Concerning this clonotype itself: This may be a read error, as it is one base from a much larger clone. V gene TRBV2 combines with J gene TRBJ1-1; possibly TRBD1 for D (5 bases). CDR3 length equals 13 residues. Trimming took off 3 bases at V and 4 bases at J, with 9 bases between the two ends. CDR1 is SNHLY, CDR2 FYNNEI, per germline. The CDR3: CASSDTGCTEAFF. CDR3 nucleotide sequence: TGTGCCAGCAGTGATACAGGATGCACTGAAGCTTTCTTT.

The chain employs TRBV7-8 and TRBJ1-2, with D maybe TRBD1 (5 bases). The length of the CDR3 is 17 residues. The germline V gene has CDR1 SGHVS and CDR2 FQNEAQ. Trimming cost V 6 bases and J 0 bases, with 20 bases left between them. The CDR3 bases are TGTGCCAGCAGTGTCAGGGAGACAGTGGGACCTAACTATGGCTACACCTTC. It codes for CASSVRETVGPNYGYTF.

Ten or more counts support this clonotype. This chain uses TRBV29-1 with TRBJ1-6, with D hard to call. CDR1 is SQVTM, CDR2 ANQGSEA, per germline. The germline V and J ends were trimmed by 7 bases and 7 bases, with 5 bases remaining between them. CDR3 length: 10 residues. CDR3 coding DNA: TGCAGCGGGCCAAATTCACCCCTCCACTTT. Its translation: CSGPNSPLHF.

This sequence joins TRBV10-3 and TRBJ1-5, with 8 bases that match TRBD1. Germline trimming cut 3 bases from V and 3 bases from J; bases unmatched to any gene: 7. From germline, CDR1 is ENHRY and CDR2 SYGVKD. This CDR3 spans 16 amino acids. The chain's CDR3 is CAISDPGQGNNQPQHF. The CDR3, as DNA: TGTGCCATCAGTGACCCTGGACAGGGTAACAATCAGCCCCAGCATTTT.

This clonotype showed up just a few times. This chain joins TRBV7-2 and TRBJ2-2; D remains ambiguous. Between the trimmed V and J ends, which lost 2 bases and 0 bases, there was a span of 7 bases. The V gene's germline CDR1 is SGHTA and CDR2 FQGNSA. The length of the CDR3 is 15 residues. In nucleotides, the CDR3 is TGTGCCAGCAGCTTATACACCTCGAACACCGGGGAGCTGTTTTTT. This translates into CASSLYTSNTGELFF.

For this clonotype: Given a much more abundant clone one base away, this may be a read error. This rearrangement joins TRBV25-1 to TRBJ2-6; tentatively, D is TRBD1 (5 bases). The CDR3 sequence is 17 residues long. The germline CDR1 and CDR2 sequences are MGHDK and SYGVNS. CDR3 amino acids: CASSERDIGPGASVLTF. The CDR3 DNA reads TGTGCCAGCAGTGAACGAGACATAGGCCCTGGGGCCAGCGTCCTGACTTTC. The full variable domain, with the rest looked up from reference TRBV25-1 and TRBJ2-6, is EADIYQTPRYLVIGTGKKITLECSQTMGHDKMYWYQQDPGMELHLIHYSYGVNSTEKGDLSSESTVSRIRTEHFPLTLESARPSHTSQYLCASSERDIGPGASVLTFGAGSRLTVL.

The rearrangement links TRBV7-6 to TRBJ2-7, with TRBD2 matching over 11 bases. Germline CDR1 and CDR2: SGHVS and FNYEAQ. The CDR3 consists of 14 residues. The V segment lost 3 bases and the J segment 6 bases; nucleotides outside the gene matches: 4. For the CDR3, the DNA is TGTGCCAGCAGCTTGGGACTAGCGGCCTCCGAGCAGTACTTC. Translation gives CASSLGLAASEQYF.

This clonotype was recorded at least ten times. The chain joins TRBV2 to TRBJ2-5; D is undetermined. Trimming took off 1 base at V and 0 bases at J, with 6 bases between the two ends. The CDR3 is 14 amino acids. Per germline, CDR1 SNHLY and CDR2 FYNNEI. The CDR3 nucleotides are TGTGCCAGCAGTGAAGGGCGCCACCAAGAGACCCAGTACTTC. This translates into CASSEGRHQETQYF. The whole variable domain, remainder taken from reference TRBV2 and TRBJ2-5, is EPEVTQTPSHQVTQMGQEVILRCVPISNHLYFYWYRQILGQKVEFLVSFYNNEISEKSEIFDDQFSVERPDGSNFTLKIRSTKLEDSAMYFCASSEGRHQETQYFGPGTRLLVL.